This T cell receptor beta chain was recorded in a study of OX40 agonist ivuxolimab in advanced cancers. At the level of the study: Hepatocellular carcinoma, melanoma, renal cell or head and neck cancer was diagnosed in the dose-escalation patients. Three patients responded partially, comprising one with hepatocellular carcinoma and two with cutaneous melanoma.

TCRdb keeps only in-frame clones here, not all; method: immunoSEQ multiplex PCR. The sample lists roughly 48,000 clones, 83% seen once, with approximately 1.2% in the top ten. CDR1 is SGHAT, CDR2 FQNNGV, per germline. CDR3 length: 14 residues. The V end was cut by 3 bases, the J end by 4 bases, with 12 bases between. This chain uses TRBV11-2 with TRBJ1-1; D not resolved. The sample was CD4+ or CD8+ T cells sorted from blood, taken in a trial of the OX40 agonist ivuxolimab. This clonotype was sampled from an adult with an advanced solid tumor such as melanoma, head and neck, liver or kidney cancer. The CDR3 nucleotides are TGTGCCAGCAGCTTCATGGTGCCGGTCACTGAAGCTTTCTTT. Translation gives CASSFMVPVTEAFF.